This T cell receptor beta chain appears in the sequencing data of a study of blood T cell repertoires in COVID-19. Per the authors' pipeline: Reference gene primer amplification in the assay estimated nucleated cell counts. Assay used: immunoSEQ multiplex PCR; TCRdb lists only in-frame clones, some missing. From that table come the V and J calls and clone size; the DNA was used to work out D and trimming. The profile shows around 99,000 clones, around 89% of them singletons. This CDR3 comprises 11 residues. Germline lookup yields CDR1 KGHDR and CDR2 SFDVKD. V dropped 9 bases and J dropped 4 bases, with 6 bases sitting between them. This clone occurred once.

The sequencing input was peripheral blood. The source of this sequence is a middle-aged man with active or convalescent COVID-19. The rearrangement uses TRBV24-1 and TRBJ2-1; no clear D. CDR3 nucleotides: TGTGCCACCGGAGTTTACAATGAGCAGTTCTTC. As protein: CATGVYNEQFF.